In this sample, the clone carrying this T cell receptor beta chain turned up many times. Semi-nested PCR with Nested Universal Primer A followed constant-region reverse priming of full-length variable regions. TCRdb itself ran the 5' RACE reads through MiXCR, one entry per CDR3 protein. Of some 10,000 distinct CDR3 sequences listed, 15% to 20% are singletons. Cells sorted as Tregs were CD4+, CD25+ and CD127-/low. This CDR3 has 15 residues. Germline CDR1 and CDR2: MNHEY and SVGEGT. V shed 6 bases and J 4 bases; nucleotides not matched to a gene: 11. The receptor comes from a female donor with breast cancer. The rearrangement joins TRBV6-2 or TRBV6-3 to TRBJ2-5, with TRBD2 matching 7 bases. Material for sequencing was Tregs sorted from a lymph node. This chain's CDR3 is CASSIGLGERETQYF. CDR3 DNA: TGTGCCAGCAGCATCGGACTAGGGGAAAGAGAGACCCAGTACTTC.